A selection of T cell receptor beta chains follows, all from one sample in a study of blood T cells in healthy people across ages. TCRdb reanalysed the 5' RACE reads using MiXCR and keeps one entry per CDR3 protein. Of approximately 1.5 million distinct CDR3 sequences detected, about 35% appear once; the ten largest clones hold over 9%. Material: blood. These TCRs come from a woman in her 30s in good health. Both conserved end residues are part of each CDR3. A D gene is named only where the DNA matches it firmly. Clone size is given for some rows only: seen once, a few or many times, or a class if the clone is expanded.

V gene	clone size	J gene	D gene	CDR3 DNA	CDR3 protein
TRBV3-1	-	TRBJ2-1	-	TGTGCCAGCAACCCCTTCGGGGCTGGGGATGAGCAGTTCTTC	CASNPFGAGDEQFF
TRBV10-1	-	TRBJ1-5	-	TGCGCCAGCAGTGAAGGTTGGGGCCAGCCCCAGCATTTT	CASSEGWGQPQHF
TRBV28	-	TRBJ2-2	TRBD2	TGTGCCAGCAGTCCCTCCGGGACTAGCGGGCTAACCGGGGAGCTGTTTTTT	CASSPSGTSGLTGELFF
TRBV6-6	-	TRBJ2-7	TRBD1	TGTGCCAGCAGCCCAGACAGGGTCCTTTCCTACGAGCAGTACTTC	CASSPDRVLSYEQYF
TRBV10-3	-	TRBJ1-4	TRBD1	TGTGCCATCGGACAGGGGGAAGAGGAACTGTTTTTT	CAIGQGEEELFF
TRBV3-1	-	TRBJ1-1	-	TGTGCCAGCAGCCAAGATGCGGGCAGGGAGAACACTGAAGCTTTCTTT	CASSQDAGRENTEAFF
TRBV20-1	few	TRBJ2-5	TRBD2	TGCAGTGCTTTAATACTAGGGACTAGCGCGAACCAAGAGACCCAGTACTTC	CSALILGTSANQETQYF
TRBV20-1	-	TRBJ2-7	TRBD2	TGCAGTGCTAGAGACCCAGCGGGGGGGCGAGAGCAGTACTTC	CSARDPAGGREQYF
TRBV24-1	-	TRBJ2-2	-	TGTGCCACCAGTGATCCTGCACTGAACACCGGGGAGCTGTTTTTT	CATSDPALNTGELFF
TRBV5-6	-	TRBJ2-7	TRBD2	TGTGCCAGCAGCCCCGGGACTAGCGGGGGTTCACCACTTTCCTACGAGCAGTACTTC	CASSPGTSGGSPLSYEQYF
TRBV7-8	once	TRBJ2-5	TRBD2	TGTGCCAGCAGCTCCCTCCTTGGGGCGGGAGGACAAGAGACCCAGTACTTC	CASSSLLGAGGQETQYF
TRBV13	-	TRBJ2-3	TRBD1	TGTGCCAGCAGCTCCCGGACAGGCCCCACAGATACGCAGTATTTT	CASSSRTGPTDTQYF
TRBV20-1	-	TRBJ2-7	-	TGCAGTGCTAGAGACATGGACGAGCAGTACTTC	CSARDMDEQYF
TRBV4-1	-	TRBJ1-2	-	TGCGCCAGCAGCCAAGGCCAGGGAAGGAGTCGGGTTGGCTATGGCTACACCTTC	CASSQGQGRSRVGYGYTF
TRBV20-1	many	TRBJ1-2	TRBD1	TGCAGTGCCACCGGACAGGGGGCTTTTAACTATGGCTACACCTTC	CSATGQGAFNYGYTF
TRBV27	-	TRBJ1-1	TRBD1	TGTGCCAGCAGTTTTTACAGGGGGGACACTGAAGCTTTCTTT	CASSFYRGDTEAFF
TRBV20-1	few	TRBJ2-1	-	TGCAGTGCTAGAGGGATTGGGCTAGTCTATGAGCAGTTCTTC	CSARGIGLVYEQFF
TRBV7-2	-	TRBJ2-5	TRBD2	TGTGCCAGCAGCCGGAGCGGGAGAGGGACCCAGTACTTC	CASSRSGRGTQYF
TRBV10-3	few	TRBJ2-7	TRBD2	TGTGCCATGGCGGGGACTAGCGGCTCCTACGAGCAGTACTTC	CAMAGTSGSYEQYF
TRBV28	-	TRBJ2-3	TRBD2	TGTGCCAGCAGTTTGTCCGGGACTAGCTCCTCAGATACGCAGTATTTT	CASSLSGTSSSDTQYF
TRBV5-1	-	TRBJ2-1	TRBD2	TGCGCCAGCAGCTTACGAGGGGGACTAGCGGGATCACATGAGCAGTTCTTC	CASSLRGGLAGSHEQFF
TRBV12-3/TRBV12-4	few	TRBJ1-5	-	TGTGCCAGCAGTTTCCGGACGGATCAGCCCCAGCATTTT	CASSFRTDQPQHF
TRBV15	-	TRBJ1-1	TRBD1	TGTGCCACCAGCATGCACAGGGGGAACACTGAAGCTTTCTTT	CATSMHRGNTEAFF
TRBV7-3	-	TRBJ2-5	-	TGTGCCAGCAGCCCTGCGGGGGCCGGAGAGACCCAGTACTTC	CASSPAGAGETQYF
TRBV6-2/TRBV6-3	-	TRBJ1-4	-	TGTGCCAGCGGCTACGTAGAGTCGACAGTGGATGAAAAACTGTTTTTT	CASGYVESTVDEKLFF
TRBV3-1	-	TRBJ2-1	-	TGTGCCAGCAGCCCCACCGGACAAAAAATCTACAATGAGCAGTTCTTC	CASSPTGQKIYNEQFF
TRBV6-6	few	TRBJ1-5	-	TGTGCCAGCCAGACGAGCAATCAGCCCCAGCATTTT	CASQTSNQPQHF
TRBV20-1	-	TRBJ2-7	TRBD2	TGCAGTGCTAGCGGGAGGACCTCCTACGAGCAGTACTTC	CSASGRTSYEQYF
TRBV2	-	TRBJ2-3	TRBD2	TGTGCCAGCAGTGTAACCGTTAGCGGGAGAAGCACAGATACGCAGTATTTT	CASSVTVSGRSTDTQYF
TRBV3-1	-	TRBJ2-1	TRBD1	TGTGCCAGCAGCCAAGGATCGGGACAGTCCTACAATGAGCAGTTCTTC	CASSQGSGQSYNEQFF
TRBV5-1	-	TRBJ2-7	-	TGCGCCAGCAGCTTGAATGTCCAGAGGGGCTACGAGCAGTACTTC	CASSLNVQRGYEQYF
TRBV10-3	few	TRBJ2-5	-	TGTGCCATCAGTTCAGGGACGCAAGAGACCCAGTACTTC	CAISSGTQETQYF
TRBV9	few	TRBJ2-5	-	TGTGCCAGCAGCGTAGCTGTTAGCGAAGAGACCCAGTACTTC	CASSVAVSEETQYF
TRBV30	-	TRBJ1-2	-	TGTGCCTGGAGTGTGATCAGCTATGGCTACACCTTC	CAWSVISYGYTF
TRBV7-9	many	TRBJ2-1	-	TGTGCCAGCAGCTTAGATTTCGGCTACAATGAGCAGTTCTTC	CASSLDFGYNEQFF
TRBV7-9	-	TRBJ2-4	-	TGTGCCAGCAGCCCGTACCCAGTTTTAGGAAACATTCAGTACTTC	CASSPYPVLGNIQYF
TRBV28	-	TRBJ1-1	-	TGTGCCAGCAGTACGTCAGGGGTAGGCAACGAAGCTTTCTTT	CASSTSGVGNEAFF
TRBV20-1	few	TRBJ1-5	-	TGCAGTGCCCAACCCCGGGGCAGCAATCAGCCCCAGCATTTT	CSAQPRGSNQPQHF
TRBV20-1	-	TRBJ1-4	-	TGCAGTGCTAGTGCGGGTCTGGGTGAAAAACTGTTTTTT	CSASAGLGEKLFF
TRBV29-1	few	TRBJ1-2	-	TGCAGCGTTGAAGAACCCCGACAAACCTATGGCTACACCTTC	CSVEEPRQTYGYTF
TRBV20-1	once	TRBJ2-1	TRBD2	TGCAGTGCTAGAGATCTGGCTAGCGGGAGCTGCAATGAGCAGTTCTTC	CSARDLASGSCNEQFF
TRBV6-1	-	TRBJ2-5	-	TGTGCCAGCAGTGAAGCACAGGGGAGGAGAGAGACCCAGTACTTC	CASSEAQGRRETQYF
TRBV6-5	many	TRBJ2-1	-	TGTGCCAGCAGTACGCGGGGTGAGCAGTTCTTC	CASSTRGEQFF
TRBV20-1	few	TRBJ2-1	TRBD2	TGCAGTGCTAGGCAACTAGCGGGAGTGTCCAATGAGCAGTTCTTC	CSARQLAGVSNEQFF
TRBV2	many	TRBJ2-7	-	TGTGCCAGCAGTGGGACAGATTCCTACGAGCAGTACTTC	CASSGTDSYEQYF
TRBV5-1	few	TRBJ2-5	-	TGCGCCAGCAGCTTCTTTCCAGGGCAAGAGACCCAGTACTTC	CASSFFPGQETQYF
TRBV7-9	-	TRBJ2-5	TRBD2	TGTGCCAGCAGCTTAGGATCGCGGGGGAACTACAATGAGCAGTACTTC	CASSLGSRGNYNEQYF
TRBV15	-	TRBJ1-2	TRBD1	TGTGCCACCAGCAGAGAGGGGGACAGGGCCGATGGCTACACCTTC	CATSREGDRADGYTF
TRBV7-2	few	TRBJ2-1	TRBD2	TGTGCCAGCAGCTACTCCCCCGGGGGGGCCTATGAGCAGTTCTTC	CASSYSPGGAYEQFF
TRBV10-3	-	TRBJ2-3	-	TGTGCCATCGGCCAGAGCACAGATACGCAGTATTTT	CAIGQSTDTQYF
TRBV30	-	TRBJ1-2	-	TGTGCCTGGAGTGAAGGCGGAGGTGGCTACACCTTC	CAWSEGGGGYTF
TRBV6-5	once	TRBJ1-1	TRBD1	TGTGCCAGCAGAATGGACAGGGCCACTGAAGCTTTCTTT	CASRMDRATEAFF
TRBV6-2/TRBV6-3	-	TRBJ1-1	TRBD1	TGTGCCAGCACCGCACAGGGGGCAGGGACTGAAGCTTTCTTT	CASTAQGAGTEAFF